This note documents a single T cell receptor beta chain sequence. The data were taken from a study of blood T cell repertoires in COVID-19. The CDR3 contains 11 residues. V shed 6 bases and J shed 4 bases, with 4 bases lying between them. Profiling relied on immunoSEQ multiplex PCR, and the TCRdb table lists in-frame clones only, not all of them. The sample holds tens of thousands of clones; more than 80% are singletons and the top ten take 15% to 20%. The material sequenced was peripheral blood. This chain uses TRBV12-3 or TRBV12-4 with TRBJ2-1; D remains unclear. The receptor's source is a woman of 80 years or more with acute or convalescent COVID-19. The CDR3 sequence: CASSSYNEQFF. In nucleotides, the CDR3 is TGTGCCAGCAGCTCTTACAATGAGCAGTTCTTC.